The next 14 T cell receptor beta chains were all read from a single sample in a study of cytomegalovirus exposure and HLA in healthy donors. Primers included in the PCR were 60 Vbeta and 13 Jbeta primers. Method: immunoSEQ multiplex PCR; TCRdb's copy keeps in-frame clones and lacks some. The table lists some 200,000 clones, about 80% of them singletons. Material for sequencing was PBMCs. These receptors were obtained from a woman aged 45-65 years in good health and CMV-seropositive.

There are a few counts of this clone. The chain carries TRBV6-5 and TRBJ1-1; D not certain. This CDR3 region has 13 residues. V lost 5 bases and J lost 1, with 8 bases in between. Germline CDR1 reads MNHEY; CDR2 reads SVGAGI. The CDR3 reads CASSLYRNTEAFF. DNA for the CDR3: TGTGCCAGCAGTCTTTACAGGAACACTGAAGCTTTCTTT.

The chain combines TRBV2 with TRBJ2-5; D is undetermined. Germline values: CDR1 SNHLY, CDR2 FYNNEI. The CDR3 has 14 amino acids. Between the trimmed V and J ends, which lost 3 bases and 1 base, there was a span of 9 bases. DNA for the CDR3: TGTGCCAGCAGTGATGTCCAGGTCCAAGAGACCCAGTACTTC. Translated, it gives CASSDVQVQETQYF.

This chain joins TRBV7-9 and TRBJ1-1; D perhaps matches TRBD1 (6 bases). This CDR3 comprises 14 residues. CDR1 is SEHNR, CDR2 FQNEAQ, per germline (reference sequence). Trimming stripped 2 bases from V and 2 bases from J, with 9 bases between. The CDR3 reads CASSLLQGNTEAFF. The CDR3 DNA reads TGTGCCAGCAGCTTACTACAGGGTAACACTGAAGCTTTCTTT.

The CDR3 protein is CATSRPRGGAGYIYEQYF. Written as DNA, the CDR3 is TGTGCCACCAGCAGACCCCGGGGGGGGGCAGGGTACATCTACGAGCAGTACTTC. J is TRBJ2-7 and V is TRBV15; the match to TRBD2 covers 8 bases. Per the germline V gene, CDR1 is LNHNV and CDR2 is YYDKDF (reference sequence). V lost 2 bases, J lost 3 bases, and 15 bases stayed unmatched. CDR3 length: 18 residues. The variable domain in full, with the rest retrieved from reference TRBV15 and TRBJ2-7, is DAMVIQNPRYQVTQFGKPVTLSCSQTLNHNVMYWYQQKSSQAPKLLFHYYDKDFNNEADTPDNFQSRRPNTSFCFLDIRSPGLGDTAMYLCATSRPRGGAGYIYEQYFGPGTRLTVT.

CDR3 coding DNA: TGTGCCAGCAGCCTTGAGGGAGGATACACTGAAGCTTTCTTT. Translated: CASSLEGGYTEAFF. The rearrangement links TRBV7-2 to TRBJ1-1; D gene ambiguous. Trimming removed 5 bases from V and 3 bases from J, with 13 bases in between. This CDR3 is built from 14 residues. Per the germline V gene, CDR1 is SGHTA and CDR2 is FQGNSA.

V usage is TRBV7-2 and J usage is TRBJ2-7; 10 nucleotides line up with TRBD1. The trim removed 5 bases at V and 7 bases at J, leaving 5 bases unmatched. Germline V gene sequence: CDR1 SGHTA, CDR2 FQGNSA. CDR3 size: 13 residues. CDR3 protein: CASSAGQGMEQYF. The CDR3, as DNA: TGTGCCAGCAGCGCGGGACAGGGGATGGAGCAGTACTTC.

This clone showed up just once. J is TRBJ1-2 and V is TRBV20-1, with no clear D. Trimming removed 6 bases from V and 8 bases from J, with 10 bases in between. Germline lookup yields CDR1 DFQATT and CDR2 SNEGSKA (reference sequence). This CDR3 has 10 residues. CDR3 loop: CSAPGNGYTF. The CDR3 region has the DNA TGCAGTGCCCCCGGGAACGGCTACACCTTC.

The rearrangement uses TRBV28 and TRBJ2-7; 7 nucleotides line up with TRBD1. Per germline, CDR1 MDHEN and CDR2 SYDVKM. The CDR3 spans 15 residues. V dropped 2 bases and J dropped 5; count of bases not matched to a gene: 9. CDR3 region: CASSLLGQVGNEQYF. The CDR3 DNA reads as TGTGCCAGCAGTTTACTCGGACAGGTCGGCAACGAGCAGTACTTC.

The chain joins TRBV7-9 to TRBJ1-2; TRBD1 matches at 7 bases. The CDR3 totals 15 residues. CDR1 and CDR2 from the germline V gene are SEHNR and FQNEAQ (reference sequence). The ends lost 5 bases at V and 2 bases at J; junction bases unmatched: 8. CDR3 nucleotides: TGTGCCAGCAGCCCTATGAAGGGGGCGAACTATGGCTACACCTTC. Residues: CASSPMKGANYGYTF.

V gene TRBV28 combines with J gene TRBJ1-2; 11 bases map to TRBD1. V gave up 2 bases and J gave up 5 bases; unmatched junction bases: 7. Germline V gene data show CDR1 as MDHEN and CDR2 as SYDVKM. The CDR3 extends over 16 amino acids. The CDR3 DNA is TGTGCCAGCAGTTTAGGGACAGGGGGAGACCGATATGGCTACACCTTC. Amino acid sequence: CASSLGTGGDRYGYTF.

The CDR3 spells CASSVGVSGSSYNEQFF. The CDR3 DNA follows: TGTGCCAGCAGCGTAGGTGTTTCGGGGTCCTCCTACAATGAGCAGTTCTTC. The V gene is TRBV9, the J gene TRBJ2-1; D possibly corresponds to TRBD2 (5 bases). From germline, CDR1 is SGDLS and CDR2 YYNGEE. The CDR3 spans 17 residues. Trimming left V 0 bases short and J 0 bases short, with 13 bases between.

This clone was seen more than once but under ten times. At one end the junction does not follow the germline gene, possibly because of a read error. This chain connects TRBV7-9 to TRBJ2-5; tentative D call: TRBD1 (5 bases). CDR1 is SEHNR and CDR2 is FQNEAQ in the germline V gene (reference sequence). This CDR3 contains 12 residues. CDR3 bases: TGTTCCAGCAGCCAGACAGAAGAGACCCAGTACTTC. Its translation is CSSSQTEETQYF.

The chain combines TRBV6-1 with TRBJ2-7, with D uncertain. The V gene's germline CDR1 is MNHNS and CDR2 SASEGT. CDR3 length equals 15 residues. V shed 6 bases and J shed 0 bases, with 15 bases lying between them. The CDR3 sequence is CASRSRLPSSYEQYF. CDR3 nucleotide sequence: TGTGCCAGCAGGAGCCGATTACCGAGCTCCTACGAGCAGTACTTC.

The chain recombines TRBV5-6 with TRBJ1-2, with unresolved D. Germline values: CDR1 SGHDT, CDR2 YYEEEE. Trimming cost V 4 bases and J 2 bases, with 9 bases left between them. The CDR3 runs 13 residues. In nucleotides, the CDR3 is TGTGCCAGCAGCCACCGAGGAAACTATGGCTACACCTTC. It specifies CASSHRGNYGYTF.